This TCR beta chain was recorded in a study of blood T cell repertoires in COVID-19. Study-wide context: Whether acute or convalescent, the COVID-19 samples came from the United States, Italy and Spain.

Clones were read by immunoSEQ multiplex PCR, and TCRdb kept only the in-frame ones, dropping some. This sample has roughly 200,000 clones, with 82% found just once. This CDR3 spans 13 amino acids. V was clipped by 3 bases and J by 1 base, with 6 bases between them. Germline V gene sequence: CDR1 KGHSH, CDR2 LQKENI. The receptor was derived from an elderly woman with COVID-19, enrolled during active disease. The sequencing sample was made of peripheral blood. The chain is built from TRBV18 and TRBJ1-2; D gene uncertain. The CDR3 reads CASSPMSNYGYTF. The CDR3 nucleotides read TGTGCCAGCTCACCGATGAGTAACTATGGCTACACCTTC.